This T cell receptor (beta chain) originates from a study of OX40 agonist ivuxolimab in advanced cancers. Regarding the complete study: The costimulatory receptor OX40 (CD134) was targeted by ivuxolimab, a fully human IgG2 agonistic monoclonal antibody. Prior anti-PD-1, anti-PD-L1 or anti-CTLA-4 therapy was permitted, and checkpoint inhibitors had been received by roughly two fifths of dose-escalation patients. Partial responses were achieved by three dose-escalation patients, of whom one had hepatocellular carcinoma and two had cutaneous melanoma. Intravenous ivuxolimab was administered to patients every 2 weeks at six dose levels: 0.01, 0.1, 0.3, 1.5, 3 and 10 mg/kg. Peripheral TCRbeta sequencing aimed to test whether ivuxolimab altered TCR sequence diversity and caused clonal T-cell expansion. The dose-escalation cohort was 82.7% male with a mean age of approximately 60 years, ranging from roughly 23 to 85. Among the approximately 50 dose-escalation patients, around 20 had hepatocellular carcinoma, 15 or so melanoma, 9 renal cell carcinoma and 9 head and neck cancer. The paper covers the monotherapy dose-escalation part of the phase I ivuxolimab trial, which included N ≈ 57 patients.

Here is what the overall study found, with its caveats: After ivuxolimab, more expanded clones were found on average in CD8+ T cells than in CD4+ T cells. Which antigens the clonally expanded peripheral T cells were specific for was not determined. Low levels of normalized T-cell clonal expansion were also seen in some nonresponding patients. In the 0.1-3.0 mg/kg groups, partial responders were among the patients with the lowest normalized peripheral clonal expansion, particularly in CD8+ T cells. At doses from 0.1 to 3.0 mg/kg, clonal expansion was seen in both CD4+ and CD8+ blood T cells between baseline and week 6.

Patients with a history of autoimmune disease or receiving systemic immunosuppression were excluded from the trial. Peripheral blood for TCR sequencing was collected from all dose cohorts at baseline, on cycle 4 day 1, and on cycle 7 day 1. Samples were obtained from an open-label, multicenter, first-in-human phase I dose-escalation trial of ivuxolimab. Adults with locally advanced or metastatic melanoma, renal cell, hepatocellular, or head and neck squamous cell carcinoma were enrolled in the trial. Before TCR sequencing, CD4+ T cells and CD8+ T cells were sorted from peripheral blood as separate populations. For this clone: Its cognate antigen has yet to be identified. The input lacks base qualities; no much larger clone sits a single base away.

CDR1 and CDR2 (MDHEN, SYDVKM) derive from the germline V gene. The CDR3 runs 13 residues from the cysteine to the phenylalanine. The retained sequence is limited to the CDR3, 39 bases, with the frame set at the first base. The junction shows trimming of 7 bases on V and 11 bases on J, plus 19 bases between the germline ends. Genomic DNA was isolated from the sorted cells so that the TCRbeta CDR3 region could be sequenced. The immunoSEQ Assay was used to sequence the TCRbeta CDR3 regions. The table comes from immuneACCESS by way of TCRdb, which keeps in-frame sequences with V and J called. Part of the clones is missing from these tables; in studies checked, under half for an unresolved V gene and the rest for unknown reasons. Recorded for this sample are roughly 93,000 clones; around 90% of them occurred a single time. The top ten hold roughly 1.6% of the sample.

The receptor was derived from an adult with an advanced solid tumor such as melanoma, head and neck, liver or kidney cancer. The chain is encoded by TRBV28 joined to TRBJ2-3; matching of 6 bases hints at TRBD1 as the D gene. The sequencing here drew on CD4+ or CD8+ T cells sorted from blood, taken in a trial of the OX40 agonist ivuxolimab. Read as DNA, the sequence is TGTGCCAGCAACCGGGACATGCTTTGGGGGCAGTATTTT. Translated, this is CASNRDMLWGQYF.